This TCR beta chain was sequenced during a study of T-cell memory formation after mild COVID-19. The wider study: TCR clusters largely stayed donor specific.

Via MiXCR, TCRdb re-called the 5' RACE reads, giving one row per CDR3 protein. The data show hundreds of thousands of distinct CDR3 sequences, roughly 21% seen once. CDR1 and CDR2 (germline): SGHTA, FQGTGA. Trimming took off 4 bases at V and 0 bases at J, with 14 bases between the two ends. The CDR3 length is 16 residues. This clonotype was seen more than once but under ten times. Its antigen is as yet unknown. Notes on the study in general: Contracting CD4+ clones were located mainly in CM and EM, and CD8+ clones in EMRA. Pre-infection memory harbored some responding clones, suggesting cross-reactive memory joined.

The sequence was collected from a man between 18 and 35 years old who had mild COVID-19 (a few samples of this study predate the infection). Cell type and time point are not known. The chain joins TRBV7-3 to TRBJ2-3; possibly TRBD2 for D (5 bases). Input material: PBMCs or a T cell subset sorted from them (not recorded which). DNA of the CDR3: TGTGCCAGCAGCTCCACTAGGGCTACTAGCACAGATACGCAGTATTTT. Translating gives CASSSTRATSTDTQYF.